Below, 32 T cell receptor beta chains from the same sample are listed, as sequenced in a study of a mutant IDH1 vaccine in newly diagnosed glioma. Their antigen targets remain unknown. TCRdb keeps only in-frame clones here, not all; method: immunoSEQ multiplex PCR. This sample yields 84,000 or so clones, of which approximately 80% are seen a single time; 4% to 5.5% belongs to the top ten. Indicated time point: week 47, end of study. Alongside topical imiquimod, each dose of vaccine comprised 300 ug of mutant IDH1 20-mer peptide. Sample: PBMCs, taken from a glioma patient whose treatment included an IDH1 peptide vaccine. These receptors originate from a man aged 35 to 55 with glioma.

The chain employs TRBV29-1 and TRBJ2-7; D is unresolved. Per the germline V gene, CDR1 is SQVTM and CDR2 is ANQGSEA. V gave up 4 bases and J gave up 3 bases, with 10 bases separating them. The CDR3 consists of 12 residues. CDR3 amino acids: CSVGQSNYEQYF. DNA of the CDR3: TGCAGCGTTGGTCAGAGCAACTACGAGCAGTACTTC.

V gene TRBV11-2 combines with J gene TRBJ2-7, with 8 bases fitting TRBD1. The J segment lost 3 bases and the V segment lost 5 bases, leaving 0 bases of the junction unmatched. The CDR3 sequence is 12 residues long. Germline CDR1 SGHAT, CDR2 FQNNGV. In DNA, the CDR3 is TGTGCCAGCAGCGGGACAGGCTACGAGCAGTACTTC. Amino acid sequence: CASSGTGYEQYF.

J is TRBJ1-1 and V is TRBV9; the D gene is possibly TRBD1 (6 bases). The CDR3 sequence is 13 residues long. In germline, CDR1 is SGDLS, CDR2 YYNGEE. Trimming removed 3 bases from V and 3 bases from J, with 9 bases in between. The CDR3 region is CASSDREDTEAFF. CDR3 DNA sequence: TGTGCCAGCAGCGACAGGGAGGACACTGAAGCTTTCTTT.

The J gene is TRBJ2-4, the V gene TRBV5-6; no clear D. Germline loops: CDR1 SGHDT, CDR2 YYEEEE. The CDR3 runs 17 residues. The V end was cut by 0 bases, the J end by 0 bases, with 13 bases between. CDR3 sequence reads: CASSLGEERLAKNIQYF. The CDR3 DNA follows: TGTGCCAGCAGCTTGGGCGAGGAGCGCCTAGCCAAAAACATTCAGTACTTC.

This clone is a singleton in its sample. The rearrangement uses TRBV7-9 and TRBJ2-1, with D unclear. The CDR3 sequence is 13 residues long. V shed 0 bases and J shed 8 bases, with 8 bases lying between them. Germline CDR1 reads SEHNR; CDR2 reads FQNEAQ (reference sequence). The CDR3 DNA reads TGTGCCAGCAGCTTAGCTCAAATACATGAGCAGTTCTTC. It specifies CASSLAQIHEQFF.

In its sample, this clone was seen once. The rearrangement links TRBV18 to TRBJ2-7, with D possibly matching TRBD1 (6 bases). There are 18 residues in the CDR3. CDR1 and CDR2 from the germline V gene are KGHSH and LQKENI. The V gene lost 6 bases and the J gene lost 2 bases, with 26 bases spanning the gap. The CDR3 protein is CASSVGAVSPAAPYEQYF. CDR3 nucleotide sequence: TGTGCCAGCTCGGTGGGGGCCGTATCCCCAGCAGCTCCCTACGAGCAGTACTTC.

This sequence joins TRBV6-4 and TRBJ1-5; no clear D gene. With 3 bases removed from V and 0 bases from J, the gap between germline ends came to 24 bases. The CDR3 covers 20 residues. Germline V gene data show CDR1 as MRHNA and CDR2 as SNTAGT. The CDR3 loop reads CASSESGWASRFYSNQPQHF. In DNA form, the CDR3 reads TGTGCCAGCAGTGAGTCCGGATGGGCATCTCGTTTCTATAGCAATCAGCCCCAGCATTTT.

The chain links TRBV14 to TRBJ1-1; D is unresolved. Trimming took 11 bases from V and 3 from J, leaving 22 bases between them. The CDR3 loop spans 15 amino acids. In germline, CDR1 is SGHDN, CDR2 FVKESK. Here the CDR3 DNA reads TGTGCCTCTTCCAAGTCCGTTATAAGGGACACTGAAGCTTTCTTT. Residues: CASSKSVIRDTEAFF.

In DNA form, the CDR3 reads TGTGCCAGCAGTTTCCTCGGGGTTGACTTGTACTTC. It translates to CASSFLGVDLYF. J is TRBJ2-7 and V is TRBV27; D perhaps matches TRBD2 (5 bases). This CDR3 comprises 12 residues. V was clipped by 3 bases and J by 12 bases, with 15 bases between them. Germline V CDR1 and CDR2: MNHEY, SMNVEV (reference sequence).

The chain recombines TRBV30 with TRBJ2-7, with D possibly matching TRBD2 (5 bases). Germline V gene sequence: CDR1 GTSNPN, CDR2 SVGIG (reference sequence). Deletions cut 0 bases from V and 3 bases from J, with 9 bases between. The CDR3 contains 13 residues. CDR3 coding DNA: TGTGCCTGGAGTGTCGGGGTGGGCTACGAGCAGTACTTC. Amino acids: CAWSVGVGYEQYF.

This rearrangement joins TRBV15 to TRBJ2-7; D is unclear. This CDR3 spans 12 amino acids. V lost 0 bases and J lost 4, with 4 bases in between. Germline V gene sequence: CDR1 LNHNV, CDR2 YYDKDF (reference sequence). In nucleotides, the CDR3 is TGTGCCACCAGCAGAGATCGGTACGAGCAGTACTTC. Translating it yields CATSRDRYEQYF.

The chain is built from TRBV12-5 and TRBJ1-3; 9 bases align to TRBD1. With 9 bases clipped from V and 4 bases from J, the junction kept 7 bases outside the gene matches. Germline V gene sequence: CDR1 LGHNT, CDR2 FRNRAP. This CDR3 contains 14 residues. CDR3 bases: TGTGCTAGCGAGACAGGGGGAGTCGGAAACACCATATATTTT. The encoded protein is CASETGGVGNTIYF.

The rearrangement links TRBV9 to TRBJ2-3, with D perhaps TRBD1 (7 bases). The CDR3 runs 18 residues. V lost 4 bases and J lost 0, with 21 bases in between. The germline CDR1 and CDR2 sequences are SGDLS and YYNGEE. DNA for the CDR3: TGTGCCAGCAGCAGTCGGCAGGGGGAGGTTGTTAGCACAGATACGCAGTATTTT. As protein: CASSSRQGEVVSTDTQYF.

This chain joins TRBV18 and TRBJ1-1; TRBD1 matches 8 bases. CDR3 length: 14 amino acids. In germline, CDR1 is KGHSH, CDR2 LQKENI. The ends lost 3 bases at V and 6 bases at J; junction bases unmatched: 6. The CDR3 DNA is TGTGCCAGCTCACCCGGACAGGGAGTCGCTGAAGCTTTCTTT. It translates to CASSPGQGVAEAFF.

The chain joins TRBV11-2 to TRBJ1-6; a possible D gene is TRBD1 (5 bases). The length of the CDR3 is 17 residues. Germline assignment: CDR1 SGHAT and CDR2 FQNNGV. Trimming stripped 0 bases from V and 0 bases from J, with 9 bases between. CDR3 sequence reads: CASSLDAGRSYNSPLHF. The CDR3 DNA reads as TGTGCCAGCAGCTTAGATGCAGGGCGCTCCTATAATTCACCCCTCCACTTT.

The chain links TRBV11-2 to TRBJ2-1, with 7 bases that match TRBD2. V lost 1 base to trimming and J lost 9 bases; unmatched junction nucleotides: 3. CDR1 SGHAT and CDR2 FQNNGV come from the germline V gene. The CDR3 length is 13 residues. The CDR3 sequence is CASSLGGSTEQFF. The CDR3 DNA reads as TGTGCCAGCAGCTTAGGCGGGAGCACTGAGCAGTTCTTC.

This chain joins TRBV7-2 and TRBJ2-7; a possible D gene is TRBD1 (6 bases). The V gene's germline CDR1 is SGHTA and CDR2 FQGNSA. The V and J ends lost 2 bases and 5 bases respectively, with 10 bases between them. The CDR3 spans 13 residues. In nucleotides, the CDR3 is TGTGCCAGCAGCTTACAACAGGGCAACGAGCAGTACTTC. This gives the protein CASSLQQGNEQYF.

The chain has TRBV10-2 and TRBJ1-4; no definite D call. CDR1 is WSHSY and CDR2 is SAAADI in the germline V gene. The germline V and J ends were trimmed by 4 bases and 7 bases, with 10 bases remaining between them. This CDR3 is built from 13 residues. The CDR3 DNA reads TGCGCCAGCAGTGCCTCAGGTCCTGAAAAACTGTTTTTT. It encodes CASSASGPEKLFF.

The CDR3 bases are TGTGCCAGCAGCCGCCTGGGGACAGATACGCAGTATTTT. As protein: CASSRLGTDTQYF. This chain joins TRBV11-2 and TRBJ2-3; no firm D call. V was cut by 5 bases and J by 3 bases, with 9 bases left in between. The germline V gene has CDR1 SGHAT and CDR2 FQNNGV. The CDR3 contains 13 residues.

CDR3 sequence reads: CASSPGQFQETQYF. The CDR3 nucleotides are TGTGCCAGCAGCCCGGGACAGTTCCAAGAGACCCAGTACTTC. V is TRBV5-4 and J is TRBJ2-5; 7 bases agree with TRBD1. The CDR3 sequence is 14 residues long. The germline V gene has CDR1 SGHNT and CDR2 YYREEE (reference sequence). V lost 4 bases to trimming and J lost 1 base; unmatched junction nucleotides: 4.

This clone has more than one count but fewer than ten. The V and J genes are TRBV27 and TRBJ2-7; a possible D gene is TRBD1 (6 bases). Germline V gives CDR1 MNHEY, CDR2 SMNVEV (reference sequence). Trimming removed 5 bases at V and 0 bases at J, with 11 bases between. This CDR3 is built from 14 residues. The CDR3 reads CASSPRQVSYEQYF. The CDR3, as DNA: TGTGCCAGCAGTCCACGACAGGTCTCCTACGAGCAGTACTTC.

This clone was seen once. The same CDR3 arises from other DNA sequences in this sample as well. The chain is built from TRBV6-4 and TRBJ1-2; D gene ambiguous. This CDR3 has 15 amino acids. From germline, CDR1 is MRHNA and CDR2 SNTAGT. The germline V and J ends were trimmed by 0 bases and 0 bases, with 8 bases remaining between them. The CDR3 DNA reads TGTGCCAGCAGTGACTCGATATCAGCTAACTATGGCTACACCTTC. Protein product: CASSDSISANYGYTF.

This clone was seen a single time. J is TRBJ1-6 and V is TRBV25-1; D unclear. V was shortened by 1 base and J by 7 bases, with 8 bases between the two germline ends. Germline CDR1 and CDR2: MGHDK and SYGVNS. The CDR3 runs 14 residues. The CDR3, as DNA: TGTGCCAGCAGTGAATCGACCAGGAATTCACCCCTCCACTTT. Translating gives CASSESTRNSPLHF.

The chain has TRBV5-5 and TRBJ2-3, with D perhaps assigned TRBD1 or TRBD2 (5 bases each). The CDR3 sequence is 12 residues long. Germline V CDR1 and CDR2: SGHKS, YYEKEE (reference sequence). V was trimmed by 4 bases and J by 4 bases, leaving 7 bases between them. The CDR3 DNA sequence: TGTGCCAGCAGCCCGGGACCAGATACGCAGTATTTT. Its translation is CASSPGPDTQYF.

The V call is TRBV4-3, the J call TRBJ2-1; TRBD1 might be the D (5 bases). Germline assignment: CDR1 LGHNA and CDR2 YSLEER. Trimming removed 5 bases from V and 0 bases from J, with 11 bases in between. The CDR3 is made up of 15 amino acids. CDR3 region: CASSSHRSSYNEQFF. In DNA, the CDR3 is TGCGCCAGCAGCTCACACAGGAGCTCCTACAATGAGCAGTTCTTC.

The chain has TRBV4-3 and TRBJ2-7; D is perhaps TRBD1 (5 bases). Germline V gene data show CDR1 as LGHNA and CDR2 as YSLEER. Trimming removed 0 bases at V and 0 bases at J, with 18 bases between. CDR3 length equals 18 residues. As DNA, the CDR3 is TGCGCCAGCAGCCAAGAAAGAGGCAGGGAAGTTGGCTCCTACGAGCAGTACTTC. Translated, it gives CASSQERGREVGSYEQYF.

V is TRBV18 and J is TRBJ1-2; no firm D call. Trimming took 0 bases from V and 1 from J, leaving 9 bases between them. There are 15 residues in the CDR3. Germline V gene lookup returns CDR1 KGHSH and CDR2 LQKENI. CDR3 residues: CASSPPRTGNYGYTF. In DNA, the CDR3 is TGTGCCAGCTCACCACCAAGGACGGGTAACTATGGCTACACCTTC.

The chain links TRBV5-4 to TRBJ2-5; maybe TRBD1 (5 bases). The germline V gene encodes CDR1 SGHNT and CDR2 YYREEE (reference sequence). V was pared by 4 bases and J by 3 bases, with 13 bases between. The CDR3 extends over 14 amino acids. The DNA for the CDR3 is TGTGCCAGCAGCCCGATGACAGAGAAAGAGACCCAGTACTTC. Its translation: CASSPMTEKETQYF.

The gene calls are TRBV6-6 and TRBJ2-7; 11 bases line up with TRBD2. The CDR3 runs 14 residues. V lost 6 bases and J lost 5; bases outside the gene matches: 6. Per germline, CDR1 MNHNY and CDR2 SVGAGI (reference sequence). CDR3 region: CASSLLAGVHEQYF. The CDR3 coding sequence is TGTGCCAGCAGCCTACTAGCGGGAGTCCACGAGCAGTACTTC.

CDR3 nucleotide sequence: TGTGCCAGCAGTTATGTAGGAGGGGAGACCCAGTACTTC. It yields the protein CASSYVGGETQYF. The chain uses TRBV6-6 and TRBJ2-5; possibly TRBD2 for D (6 bases). Trimming removed 3 bases at V and 5 bases at J, with 10 bases between. CDR1 and CDR2 from the germline V gene are MNHNY and SVGAGI (reference sequence). The CDR3 has 13 residues.

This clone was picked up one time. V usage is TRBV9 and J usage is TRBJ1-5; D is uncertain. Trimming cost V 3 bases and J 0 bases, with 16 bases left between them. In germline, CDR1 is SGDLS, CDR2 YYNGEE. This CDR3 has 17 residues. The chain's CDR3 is CASSGQAPRASNQPQHF. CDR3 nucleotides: TGTGCCAGCAGCGGCCAAGCCCCGAGGGCTAGCAATCAGCCCCAGCATTTT.

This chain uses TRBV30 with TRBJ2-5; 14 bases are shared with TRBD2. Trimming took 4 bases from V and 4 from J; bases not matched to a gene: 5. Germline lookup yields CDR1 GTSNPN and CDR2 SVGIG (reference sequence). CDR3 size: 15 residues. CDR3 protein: CAWTSGTSGGETQYF. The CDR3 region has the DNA TGTGCCTGGACCTCCGGGACTAGCGGGGGAGAGACCCAGTACTTC.